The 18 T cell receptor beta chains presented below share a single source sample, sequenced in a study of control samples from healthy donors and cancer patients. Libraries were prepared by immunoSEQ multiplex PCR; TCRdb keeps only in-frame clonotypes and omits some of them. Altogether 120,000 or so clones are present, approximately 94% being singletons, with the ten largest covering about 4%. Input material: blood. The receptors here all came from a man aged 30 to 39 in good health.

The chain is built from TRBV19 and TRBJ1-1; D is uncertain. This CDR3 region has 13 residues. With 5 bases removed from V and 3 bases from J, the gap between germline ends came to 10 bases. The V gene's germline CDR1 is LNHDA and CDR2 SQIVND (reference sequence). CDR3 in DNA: TGTGCCAGTAGTCCATATATGGACACTGAAGCTTTCTTT. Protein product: CASSPYMDTEAFF. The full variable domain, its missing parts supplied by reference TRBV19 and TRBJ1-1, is DGGITQSPKYLFRKEGQNVTLSCEQNLNHDAMYWYRQDPGQGLRLIYYSQIVNDFQKGDIAEGYSVSREKKESFPLTVTSAQKNPTAFYLCASSPYMDTEAFFGQGTRLTVV.

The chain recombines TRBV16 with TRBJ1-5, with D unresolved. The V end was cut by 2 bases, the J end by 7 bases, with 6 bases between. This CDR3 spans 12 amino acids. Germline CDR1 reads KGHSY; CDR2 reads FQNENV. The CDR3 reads CASSQVEQPQHF. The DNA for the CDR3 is TGTGCCAGCAGCCAAGTCGAACAGCCCCAGCATTTT.

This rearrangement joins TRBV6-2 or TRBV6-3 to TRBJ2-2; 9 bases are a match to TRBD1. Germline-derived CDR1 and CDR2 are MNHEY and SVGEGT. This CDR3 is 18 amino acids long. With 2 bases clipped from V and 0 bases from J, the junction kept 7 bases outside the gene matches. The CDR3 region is CASSYGQGRGPNTGELFF. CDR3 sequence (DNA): TGTGCCAGCAGTTACGGACAGGGGCGAGGTCCGAACACCGGGGAGCTGTTTTTT.

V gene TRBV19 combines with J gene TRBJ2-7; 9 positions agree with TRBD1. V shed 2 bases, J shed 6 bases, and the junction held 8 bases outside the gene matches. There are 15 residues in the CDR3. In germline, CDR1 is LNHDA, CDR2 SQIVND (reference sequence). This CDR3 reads CASSIKHRGQAEQYF. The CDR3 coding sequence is TGTGCCAGTAGTATAAAACACAGGGGGCAGGCCGAGCAGTACTTC.

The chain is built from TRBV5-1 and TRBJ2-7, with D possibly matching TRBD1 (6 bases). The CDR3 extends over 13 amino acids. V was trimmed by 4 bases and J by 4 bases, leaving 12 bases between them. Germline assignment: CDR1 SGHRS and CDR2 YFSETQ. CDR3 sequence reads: CASSLTGNYEQYF. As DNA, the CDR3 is TGCGCCAGCAGCCTAACAGGGAATTACGAGCAGTACTTC.

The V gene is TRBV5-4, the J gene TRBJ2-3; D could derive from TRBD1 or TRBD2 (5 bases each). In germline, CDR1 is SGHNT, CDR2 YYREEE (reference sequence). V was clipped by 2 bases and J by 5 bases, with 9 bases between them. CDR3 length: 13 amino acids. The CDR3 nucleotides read TGTGCCAGCAGCTTCGGGGCAATAGATACGCAGTATTTT. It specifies CASSFGAIDTQYF.

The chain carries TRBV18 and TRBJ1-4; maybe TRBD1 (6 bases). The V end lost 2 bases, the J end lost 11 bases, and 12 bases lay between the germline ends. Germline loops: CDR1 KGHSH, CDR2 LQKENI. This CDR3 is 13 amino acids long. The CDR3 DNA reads TGTGCCAGCTCACCAGGGGCTCAGGGGAAACTGTTTTTT. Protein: CASSPGAQGKLFF.

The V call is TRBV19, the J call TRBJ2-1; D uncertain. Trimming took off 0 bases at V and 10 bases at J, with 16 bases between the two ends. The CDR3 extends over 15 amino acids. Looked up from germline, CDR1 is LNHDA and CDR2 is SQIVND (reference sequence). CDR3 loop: CASSIDYPGVLEQFF. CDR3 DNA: TGTGCCAGTAGTATAGATTATCCGGGTGTGCTCGAGCAGTTCTTC.

CDR3 coding DNA: TGTGCCAGCAGCTTATTCGGCCCTTCCTCGGGGGCTGGCGGGGAGCTGTTTTTT. As protein: CASSLFGPSSGAGGELFF. V is TRBV7-9 and J is TRBJ2-2, with D perhaps matching TRBD1 or TRBD2 (6 bases each). Germline V gene sequence: CDR1 SEHNR, CDR2 FQNEAQ (reference sequence). The CDR3 contains 18 residues. Trimming took off 2 bases at V and 7 bases at J, with 23 bases between the two ends.

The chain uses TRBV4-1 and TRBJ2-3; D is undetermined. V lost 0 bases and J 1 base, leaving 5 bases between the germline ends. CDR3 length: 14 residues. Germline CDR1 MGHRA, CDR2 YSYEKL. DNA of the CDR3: TGCGCCAGCAGCCAAGATGCGGGCACAGATACGCAGTATTTT. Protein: CASSQDAGTDTQYF.

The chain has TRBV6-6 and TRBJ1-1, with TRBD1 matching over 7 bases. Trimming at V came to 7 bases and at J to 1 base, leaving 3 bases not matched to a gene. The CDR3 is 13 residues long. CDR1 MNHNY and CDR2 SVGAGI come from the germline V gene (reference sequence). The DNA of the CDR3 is TGTGCCAGCAACAGGGGCAGGAACACTGAAGCTTTCTTT. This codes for CASNRGRNTEAFF.

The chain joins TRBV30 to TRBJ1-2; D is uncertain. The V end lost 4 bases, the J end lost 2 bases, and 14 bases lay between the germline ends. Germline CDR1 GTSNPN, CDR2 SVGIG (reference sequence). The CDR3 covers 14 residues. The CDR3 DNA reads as TGTGCCTGGAACTATCGGCGGGAGAACTATGGCTACACCTTC. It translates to CAWNYRRENYGYTF. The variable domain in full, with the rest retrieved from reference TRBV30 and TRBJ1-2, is SQTIHQWPATLVQPVGSPLSLECTVEGTSNPNLYWYRQAAGRGLQLLFYSVGIGQISSEVPQNLSASRPQDRQFILSSKKLLLSDSGFYLCAWNYRRENYGYTFGSGTRLTVV.

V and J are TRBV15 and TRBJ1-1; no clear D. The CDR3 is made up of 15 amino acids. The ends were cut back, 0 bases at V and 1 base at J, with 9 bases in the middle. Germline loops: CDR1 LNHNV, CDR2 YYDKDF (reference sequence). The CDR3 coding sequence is TGTGCCACCAGCAGAGATTGGGGTGGGAACACTGAAGCTTTCTTT. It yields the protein CATSRDWGGNTEAFF.

CDR3 coding DNA: TGTGCCAGCACGTATTCCGATCGCCCCCGGGGGACCACAGATACGCAGTATTTT. Its translation: CASTYSDRPRGTTDTQYF. The V and J genes are TRBV7-9 and TRBJ2-3, with D tentatively TRBD2 (6 bases). V lost 7 bases and J 2 bases, leaving 25 bases between the germline ends. This CDR3 is 18 amino acids long. CDR1 is SEHNR, CDR2 FQNEAQ, per germline (reference sequence).

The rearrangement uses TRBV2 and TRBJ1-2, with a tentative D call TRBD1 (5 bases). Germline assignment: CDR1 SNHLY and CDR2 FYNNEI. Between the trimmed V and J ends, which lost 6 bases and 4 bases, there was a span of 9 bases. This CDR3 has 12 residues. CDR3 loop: CASSRELYGYTF. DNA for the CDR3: TGTGCCAGCAGCAGGGAACTCTATGGCTACACCTTC.

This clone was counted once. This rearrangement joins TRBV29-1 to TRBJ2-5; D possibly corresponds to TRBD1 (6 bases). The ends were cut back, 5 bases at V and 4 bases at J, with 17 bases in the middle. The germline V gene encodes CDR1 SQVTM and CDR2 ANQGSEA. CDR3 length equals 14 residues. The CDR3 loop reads CSVLQGRGPETQYF. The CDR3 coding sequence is TGCAGCGTTCTCCAAGGCAGGGGTCCAGAGACCCAGTACTTC.

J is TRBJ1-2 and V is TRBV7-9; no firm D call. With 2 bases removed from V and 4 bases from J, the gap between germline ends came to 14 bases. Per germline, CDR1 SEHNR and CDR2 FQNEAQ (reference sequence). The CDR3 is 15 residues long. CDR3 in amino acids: CASSLTQADSYGYTF. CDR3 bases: TGTGCCAGCAGCTTAACGCAGGCAGATTCCTATGGCTACACCTTC.

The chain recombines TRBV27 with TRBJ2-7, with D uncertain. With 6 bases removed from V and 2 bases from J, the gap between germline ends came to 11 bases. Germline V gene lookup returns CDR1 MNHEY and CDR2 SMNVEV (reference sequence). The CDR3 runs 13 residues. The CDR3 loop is CASRYGAPYEQYF. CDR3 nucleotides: TGTGCCAGCAGATACGGAGCTCCCTACGAGCAGTACTTC.